Below, 16 T cell receptor beta chains from the same sample are listed, as sequenced in a study of cytomegalovirus exposure and HLA in healthy donors. The PCR had 60 Vbeta and 13 Jbeta primers. The data were produced by immunoSEQ multiplex PCR, yet TCRdb's version contains in-frame clones alone and is incomplete. This table holds around 50,000 clones. Sequencing was carried out using PBMCs. The source is a male donor in good health and CMV-seropositive.

This chain connects TRBV2 to TRBJ1-1, with D hard to call. Germline V CDR1 and CDR2: SNHLY, FYNNEI. V shed 11 bases and J shed 4 bases, with 17 bases lying between them. This CDR3 region has 13 residues. The chain's CDR3 is CALQDTGRTEAFF. DNA of the CDR3: TGTGCCCTCCAAGACACCGGCCGCACTGAAGCTTTCTTT.

This chain connects TRBV7-3 to TRBJ2-3; D perhaps matches TRBD2 (7 bases). V lost 5 bases and J 5 bases, leaving 17 bases between the germline ends. The germline gives CDR1 SGHTA, CDR2 FQGTGA. CDR3 length: 15 amino acids. Written as DNA, the CDR3 is TGTGCCAGCAGCCGAGGGGGGGGGCCGATAGATACGCAGTATTTT. This sequence encodes CASSRGGGPIDTQYF.

The V call is TRBV14, the J call TRBJ2-3; 7 nucleotides match TRBD1. The junction had 2 bases not matched to a gene; V was cut back by 1 base and J by 4 bases. The CDR3 covers 14 residues. The germline V gene encodes CDR1 SGHDN and CDR2 FVKESK. The CDR3 DNA is TGTGCCAGCAGCCAAGTTACAGGGGCAGATACGCAGTATTTT. This sequence encodes CASSQVTGADTQYF.

The genes are TRBV11-2 and TRBJ2-3, with D possibly matching TRBD2 (6 bases). Between the trimmed V and J ends, which lost 8 bases and 0 bases, there was a span of 6 bases. The CDR3 consists of 12 residues. The germline CDR1 and CDR2 sequences are SGHAT and FQNNGV. The CDR3 DNA reads as TGTGCCAGCGGGACTAGCACAGATACGCAGTATTTT. It is translated as CASGTSTDTQYF.

This chain uses TRBV7-2 with TRBJ1-1, with D uncertain. The CDR3 is 13 amino acids. Germline V gives CDR1 SGHTA, CDR2 FQGNSA. The ends were cut back, 4 bases at V and 2 bases at J, with 8 bases in the middle. The CDR3 here is CASSSRVNTEAFF. In DNA form, the CDR3 reads TGTGCCAGCAGCTCCCGCGTTAACACTGAAGCTTTCTTT.

The chain joins TRBV7-8 to TRBJ2-5; 13 bases map to TRBD2. CDR1 is SGHVS and CDR2 is FQNEAQ in the germline V gene. The CDR3 is 16 residues long. The J segment lost 5 bases and the V segment lost 6 bases, leaving 9 bases of the junction unmatched. CDR3: CASRPPLAGGPETQYF. The CDR3 DNA reads as TGTGCCAGCAGGCCTCCACTAGCGGGGGGGCCTGAGACCCAGTACTTC.

The chain employs TRBV7-9 and TRBJ1-5; possible D gene TRBD1, 6 bases. The CDR3 contains 17 residues. The V gene lost 4 bases and the J gene lost 4 bases, with 20 bases spanning the gap. Looked up from germline, CDR1 is SEHNR and CDR2 is FQNEAQ (reference sequence). As DNA, the CDR3 is TGTGCCAGCAGCTCCGGTCAGGGGACGGCCTATAATCAGCCCCAGCATTTT. Amino acids: CASSSGQGTAYNQPQHF.

CDR3 coding DNA: TGTGCCATCAATCAGGGTCCGGATTCACCCCTCCACTTT. Translating it yields CAINQGPDSPLHF. The chain uses TRBV10-3 and TRBJ1-6; TRBD1 might be the D (5 bases). This CDR3 has 13 residues. V lost 7 bases and J lost 8, with 12 bases in between. Looked up from germline, CDR1 is ENHRY and CDR2 is SYGVKD.

The chain is built from TRBV30 and TRBJ1-2; no clear D. The V gene's germline CDR1 is GTSNPN and CDR2 SVGIG (reference sequence). Trimming pared 4 bases from V and 4 bases from J, leaving 19 bases between. This CDR3 is 15 amino acids long. CDR3 region: CAWTPTELRGYGYTF. CDR3 coding DNA: TGTGCCTGGACTCCGACCGAACTACGGGGCTATGGCTACACCTTC.

The chain carries TRBV5-1 and TRBJ1-6, with D unresolved. Germline V gene sequence: CDR1 SGHRS, CDR2 YFSETQ. V dropped 1 base and J dropped 5 bases, with 7 bases sitting between them. The CDR3 loop spans 14 amino acids. The CDR3, as DNA: TGCGCCAGCAGCTTGATGGCTGATAATTCACCCCTCCACTTT. Amino acid sequence: CASSLMADNSPLHF.

The chain recombines TRBV13 with TRBJ1-2; D perhaps matches TRBD1 (6 bases). Trimming removed 3 bases from V and 4 bases from J, with 12 bases in between. The CDR3 length is 14 residues. Germline CDR1 PRHDT, CDR2 FYEKMQ (reference sequence). Here the CDR3 reads CASSFSGVTYGYTF. Here the CDR3 DNA reads TGTGCCAGCAGCTTCTCAGGGGTAACCTATGGCTACACCTTC.

The chain has TRBV19 and TRBJ1-1; 8 positions match TRBD1. The J segment lost 6 bases and the V segment lost 6 bases, leaving 3 bases of the junction unmatched. CDR3 size: 12 residues. The germline V gene has CDR1 LNHDA and CDR2 SQIVND (reference sequence). The CDR3 DNA reads TGTGCCAGTAGCCCACAGGGGGCTGAAGCTTTCTTT. Residues: CASSPQGAEAFF.

The J gene is TRBJ1-1, the V gene TRBV5-5, with a possible D match to TRBD1 (5 bases). Between the trimmed V and J ends, which lost 4 bases and 4 bases, there was a span of 17 bases. Germline-derived CDR1 and CDR2 are SGHKS and YYEKEE (reference sequence). This CDR3 comprises 15 residues. The CDR3 DNA reads as TGTGCCAGCAGCCATATTGCGGGGGGAGGCACTGAAGCTTTCTTT. The encoded protein is CASSHIAGGGTEAFF.

The V call is TRBV5-5, the J call TRBJ1-6, with TRBD1 matching 7 bases. The CDR3 runs to 14 residues. The V gene's germline CDR1 is SGHKS and CDR2 YYEKEE (reference sequence). Trimming at V came to 7 bases and at J to 10 bases, leaving 11 bases not matched to a gene. CDR3 nucleotides: TGTGCCAGCGGACGACAGGGACCGGGGTCACCCCTCCACTTT. Its protein product is CASGRQGPGSPLHF.

The chain combines TRBV9 with TRBJ2-7; the D gene is possibly TRBD2 (6 bases). V dropped 2 bases and J dropped 2 bases, with 11 bases sitting between them. The CDR3 has 14 amino acids. The germline V gene encodes CDR1 SGDLS and CDR2 YYNGEE. The CDR3 reads CASSVDGLPYEQYF. The CDR3, as DNA: TGTGCCAGCAGCGTTGATGGACTACCCTACGAGCAGTACTTC.

This chain links TRBV7-2 with TRBJ2-1; D is possibly TRBD2 (6 bases). V shed 5 bases and J shed 3 bases, with 17 bases lying between them. CDR3 size: 16 residues. CDR1 and CDR2 (germline): SGHTA, FQGNSA. CDR3 sequence (DNA): TGTGCCAGCAGCCCTCAGGGACTGGGTTACTACAATGAGCAGTTCTTC. Its translation is CASSPQGLGYYNEQFF.